A single sample is the source of the 17 T cell receptor beta chains below, sequenced in a study of tumor and adjacent non-tumor tissue in lung cancer. A modified ARM-PCR protocol with three rounds of nested PCR amplified TCRbeta. Each CDR3 protein gets one entry after TCRdb re-called the multiplex PCR reads with MiXCR. The sample lists about 120,000 distinct CDR3 sequences; 55% to 75% were seen once. The template was RNA from unsorted bulk tissue. The sequenced sample was lung tumor tissue. These receptors were taken from a man aged 25 to 45 with non-small cell lung cancer.

In this sample, this clonotype turned up a few times. A read error may produce the germline difference seen at one junction end. The rearrangement links TRBV4-2 to TRBJ1-1; the D is unclear. The V gene's germline CDR1 is LGHNA and CDR2 YNFKEQ. The CDR3 sequence is 13 residues long. Here the CDR3 reads CASSHPEEGYASF. The CDR3 DNA follows: TGTGCCAGCAGCCACCCGGAGGAGGGTTACGCTTCCTTT.

This clonotype has a single count. One end of the junction fails to match germline, which may point to a read error. The chain recombines TRBV4-3 with TRBJ1-4; the D is unclear. This CDR3 comprises 18 residues. Germline CDR1 LGHNA, CDR2 YSLEER. The CDR3 here is CASSPRVVTRATYEKLFF. In DNA form, the CDR3 reads TGCGCCAGCAGTCCCCGGGTCGTGACGCGTGCAACTTATGAAAAACTGTTTTTT.

This clonotype was seen many times. The genes are TRBV6-6 and TRBJ2-3; 9 bases are shared with TRBD2. Germline-derived CDR1 and CDR2 are MNHNY and SVGAGI (reference sequence). Germline trimming cut 7 bases from V and 2 bases from J; bases unmatched to any gene: 7. This CDR3 contains 15 residues. The CDR3 spells CASNPGLAFTDTQYF. The CDR3, as DNA: TGTGCCAGCAACCCGGGACTAGCATTCACAGATACGCAGTATTTT.

This clonotype was detected many times. This rearrangement joins TRBV5-4 to TRBJ2-2, with 11 bases aligning to TRBD2. CDR1 SGHNT and CDR2 YYREEE come from the germline V gene (reference sequence). Losses at the gene ends were 4 bases for V and 2 bases for J; bases not matched to a gene: 4. There are 16 residues in the CDR3. CDR3 region: CASSGGTSGNTGELFF. For the CDR3, the DNA is TGTGCCAGCAGCGGGGGGACTAGCGGCAACACCGGGGAGCTGTTTTTT. Full variable domain (outside the CDR3, taken from reference TRBV5-4 and TRBJ2-2): ETGVTQSPTHLIKTRGQQVTLRCSSQSGHNTVSWYQQALGQGPQFIFQYYREEENGRGNFPPRFSGLQFPNYSSELNVNALELDDSALYLCASSGGTSGNTGELFFGEGSRLTVL.

A note on this clonotype: Germline and junction disagree at one end, which may indicate a read error. CDR3 loop: CANSSPVAEKSSYKEQFF. The DNA of the CDR3 is TGTGCTAACAGTTCCCCCGTAGCGGAGAAGAGCTCCTACAAAGAGCAGTTCTTC. The chain employs TRBV28 and TRBJ2-1; a weak D match, TRBD2 (6 bases). CDR3 size: 18 residues. The germline V gene encodes CDR1 MDHEN and CDR2 SYDVKM. Supplemented by reference TRBV28 and TRBJ2-1, the full variable domain reads DVKVTQSSRYLVKRTGEKVFLECVQDMDHENMFWYRQDPGLGLRLIYFSYDVKMKEKGDIPEGYSVSREKKERFSLILESASTNQTSMYLCANSSPVAEKSSYKEQFFGPGTRLTVL.

In the case of this clonotype: One junction end does not reproduce the germline sequence, and a read error may be involved. The chain employs TRBV20-1 and TRBJ1-2; the D gene is possibly TRBD1 (5 bases). The CDR3 length is 13 residues. Germline values: CDR1 DFQATT, CDR2 SNEGSKA (reference sequence). The CDR3 nucleotides read TGCAGTGCTAGACTGGGGCCGGGCTATGGCTACGCATTC. Protein sequence: CSARLGPGYGYAF.

About this clonotype: This CDR3 is missing its conserved last phenylalanine or tryptophan, likely due to a read error. Because the CDR3's place on the DNA is in doubt, the DNA is left out and the CDR3 is given as listed by TCRdb. The chain employs TRBV20-1 and TRBJ1-1; the table's D gene call, TRBD1, was not cross checked with the DNA. The CDR3 has 13 residues if both end residues are counted. Germline CDR1 DFQATT, CDR2 SNEGSKA (reference sequence). CDR3 region: CSTRRQGGTEGFI.

As concerns this clonotype: This may come from a read error, since a much larger clone is one base off. J is TRBJ2-1 and V is TRBV20-1, with TRBD2 as a possible D gene (7 bases). Germline V lookup: CDR1 DFQATT, CDR2 SNEGSKA (reference sequence). This CDR3 has 12 residues. Trimming stripped 7 bases from V and 5 bases from J, with 12 bases between. CDR3 amino acids: CSVKGGNNEQFF. In DNA form, the CDR3 reads TGCAGTGTCAAGGGGGGGAACAATGAGCAGTTCTTC.

A single count supports this clonotype. Its ends do not fully match the called genes, so a read error is possible. The chain employs TRBV20-1 and TRBJ2-1, with TRBD2 matching over 13 bases. CDR3 length: 14 residues. CDR1 and CDR2 (germline): DFQATT, SNEGSKA (reference sequence). CDR3 in amino acids: CSVRLAGGYNVQFF. As DNA, the CDR3 is TGCAGTGTTAGACTAGCGGGGGGCTACAATGTGCAGTTCTTC.

The V and J genes are TRBV29-1 and TRBJ1-5; 7 bases agree with TRBD1. Germline V gives CDR1 SQVTM, CDR2 ANQGSEA. The CDR3 totals 12 residues. The CDR3 nucleotides read TGCAGAGCCCGGACAGGAGGGCAGTCCCAGCATTTT. Translating it yields CRARTGGQSQHF.

For this clonotype: Possible read error: a much larger clone is one base away. This chain uses TRBV12-3 or TRBV12-4 with TRBJ2-7; 8 positions match TRBD2. V trimming: 3 bases; J trimming: 5 bases; junction bases outside the gene matches: 9. This CDR3 region has 15 residues. The CDR3 region has the DNA TGTGCCAGCAGTTTTCTACTAGCGGAGCAGGACGAGCAGTACTTC. Its translation is CASSFLLAEQDEQYF.

In this sample, this clonotype turned up a few times. The V and J genes are TRBV12-3 or TRBV12-4 and TRBJ1-6; 9 bases line up with TRBD1. V shed 2 bases and J 5 bases; nucleotides not matched to a gene: 7. CDR3 length equals 17 residues. The CDR3 is CASSLWTGAVNNSPLHF. In DNA, the CDR3 is TGTGCCAGCAGTTTATGGACAGGGGCTGTAAATAATTCACCCCTCCACTTT.

This clonotype was counted at least ten times. V is TRBV28 and J is TRBJ2-7; TRBD2 aligns across 10 bases. CDR1 is MDHEN, CDR2 SYDVKM, per germline. This CDR3 has 15 amino acids. Unmatched junction bases numbered 12, after V lost 6 bases and J lost 7 bases. DNA for the CDR3: TGTGCCAGCAGCTCATCTAGCGGGGGAAGGTTGGAGCAGTACTTC. Residues: CASSSSSGGRLEQYF.

In this sample, this clonotype turned up once. Being one base from a much bigger clone, this may be a read error. V usage is TRBV24-1 and J usage is TRBJ1-4; 8 positions match TRBD1. The germline gives CDR1 KGHDR, CDR2 SFDVKD. The CDR3 is 17 amino acids. In nucleotides, the CDR3 is TGTACCACCAGTGATTTGGGCAGGGGGCACTTTAATGAAAAACTGTTTTTT. This translates into CTTSDLGRGHFNEKLFF.

For this clonotype: A read error may explain this, as a much larger clone is one base away. This sequence joins TRBV6-1 and TRBJ2-2; 9 positions agree with TRBD1. Germline CDR1 is MNHNS and CDR2 is SASEGT. This CDR3 comprises 17 residues. CDR3 DNA sequence: TGTGCCAGTAAGGGACAGGGACAAATGAGTAGCACCTGGGAGCTGTTTTTT. Amino acids: CASKGQGQMSSTWELFF.

V gene TRBV11-1 combines with J gene TRBJ1-1, with D possibly matching TRBD1 (6 bases). V was pared by 5 bases and J by 10 bases, with 20 bases between. This CDR3 contains 14 residues. Germline assignment: CDR1 SGHAT and CDR2 FQDESV (reference sequence). This chain's CDR3 is CASSRTAVNTLAFF. As DNA, the CDR3 is TGTGCCAGCAGCAGGACAGCTGTGAACACTTTAGCTTTCTTT.

This clonotype was recorded many times. This chain joins TRBV12-3 or TRBV12-4 and TRBJ2-7, with 7 positions matching TRBD2. The CDR3 has 16 residues. With 0 bases clipped from V and 5 bases from J, the junction kept 10 bases outside the gene matches. CDR3 region: CASSLAGGLGRDEQYF. CDR3 in DNA: TGTGCCAGCAGTTTAGCCGGGGGATTAGGGAGGGACGAGCAGTACTTC.